The rows below give T cell receptor beta chains drawn from one sample of a study of spatial heterogeneity in lung cancer. TCRdb redid the calling of the 5' RACE reads with MiXCR, one entry per CDR3 protein. Among about 18,000 distinct CDR3 sequences, approximately 8.3% were seen once, and the ten largest hold 20% to 25%. The sequencing used lung tumor tissue, collected at surgery. The receptors were sampled from a male donor with early-stage non-small cell lung cancer. The CDR3 runs from the conserved cysteine through the conserved F or W. The order of the fields is J gene, V gene, D gene, clone size, CDR3 DNA, CDR3 protein. A D gene is named only where the DNA matches it firmly. Only part of the rows carry a size: once, few, many, or a class if the clone is expanded.

j_gene: TRBJ1-6
v_gene: TRBV7-2
d_gene: .
abundance: many
CDR3nt: TGTGCCAGCAGCTTAGGCCGATCCATTGGAGGGAATTCACCCCTCCACTTT
CDR3aa: CASSLGRSIGGNSPLHF

j_gene: TRBJ2-3
v_gene: TRBV12-3/TRBV12-4
d_gene: TRBD2
abundance: once
CDR3nt: TGTGCCAGCAATCTGAGCGGGGGGGCAGATACGCAGTATTTT
CDR3aa: CASNLSGGADTQYF

j_gene: TRBJ2-2
v_gene: TRBV29-1
d_gene: .
abundance: many
CDR3nt: TGCAGCGTTGCAGGGAGTTGGACCGGGGAGCTGTTTTTT
CDR3aa: CSVAGSWTGELFF

j_gene: TRBJ1-3
v_gene: TRBV11-2
d_gene: .
abundance: few
CDR3nt: TGTGCCAGCAGCTTACATCTTGCGGCCACCATATATTTT
CDR3aa: CASSLHLAATIYF

j_gene: TRBJ1-1
v_gene: TRBV6-5
d_gene: .
abundance: few
CDR3nt: TGTGCCAGCAGTTTAGTGGGTAGCCCTGAAGCTTTCTTT
CDR3aa: CASSLVGSPEAFF

j_gene: TRBJ2-5
v_gene: TRBV19
d_gene: .
abundance: .
CDR3nt: TGTGCCAGTAGTCGGGCCGACACCCGGATGGAGACCCAGTACTTC
CDR3aa: CASSRADTRMETQYF

j_gene: TRBJ1-5
v_gene: TRBV20-1
d_gene: .
abundance: medium-sized
CDR3nt: TGCAGTGCTACGAGAATGACAGGCGCTGTTAGCAATCAGCCCCAGCATTTT
CDR3aa: CSATRMTGAVSNQPQHF

j_gene: TRBJ1-1
v_gene: TRBV15
d_gene: .
abundance: .
CDR3nt: TGTGCCACCAGCAGAGGAAGGGAAACTGAAGCTTTCTTT
CDR3aa: CATSRGRETEAFF

j_gene: TRBJ2-7
v_gene: TRBV28
d_gene: TRBD2
abundance: .
CDR3nt: TGTGCCAGCAGTTCCTTACTAGGAGCGGGGGGGCTCGAGCAGTACTTC
CDR3aa: CASSSLLGAGGLEQYF

j_gene: TRBJ1-5
v_gene: TRBV20-1
d_gene: .
abundance: .
CDR3nt: TGCAGTGCACGGACATATAGCAATCAGCCCCAGCATTTT
CDR3aa: CSARTYSNQPQHF

j_gene: TRBJ1-2
v_gene: TRBV27
d_gene: .
abundance: few
CDR3nt: TGTGCCAGCAGTTTTAGTCAAAACTATGGCGACACCTTC
CDR3aa: CASSFSQNYGDTF

j_gene: TRBJ2-7
v_gene: TRBV10-3
d_gene: TRBD1
abundance: many
CDR3nt: TGTGCCATCAGTGATCCGCTTGAGGACAGGCGGTACTACGAGCAGTACTTC
CDR3aa: CAISDPLEDRRYYEQYF

j_gene: TRBJ2-3
v_gene: TRBV5-1
d_gene: TRBD2
abundance: many
CDR3nt: TGCGCCAGCAGCTTGTTACTAGCGGGGAGCACAGATACGCAGTATTTT
CDR3aa: CASSLLLAGSTDTQYF

j_gene: TRBJ2-7
v_gene: TRBV9
d_gene: .
abundance: .
CDR3nt: TGTGCCAGCAGCGTAGGAGGGAGCTCCTACGAGCAGTACTTC
CDR3aa: CASSVGGSSYEQYF

j_gene: TRBJ1-1
v_gene: TRBV7-6
d_gene: .
abundance: medium-sized
CDR3nt: TGTGCCAGCAGCTCCGACAGGAGTAACACTGAAGCTTTCTTT
CDR3aa: CASSSDRSNTEAFF

j_gene: TRBJ2-5
v_gene: TRBV4-3
d_gene: .
abundance: many
CDR3nt: TGCGCCAGCACCGTAAGCTTACAGGTTGGGGAGACCCAGTACTTC
CDR3aa: CASTVSLQVGETQYF

j_gene: TRBJ1-1
v_gene: TRBV6-5
d_gene: TRBD1
abundance: .
CDR3nt: TGTGCCAGCAGTTACGGGACAGCGAACACTGAAGCTTTCTTT
CDR3aa: CASSYGTANTEAFF

j_gene: TRBJ1-2
v_gene: TRBV12-3/TRBV12-4
d_gene: TRBD1
abundance: many
CDR3nt: TGTGCCAGCAGGCGGGACAGTACGAACTATGGCTACACCTTC
CDR3aa: CASRRDSTNYGYTF

j_gene: TRBJ2-5
v_gene: TRBV14
d_gene: .
abundance: .
CDR3nt: TGTGCCAGCAGCAACTGGGTAATAGAGACCCAGTACTTC
CDR3aa: CASSNWVIETQYF

j_gene: TRBJ2-7
v_gene: TRBV30
d_gene: .
abundance: few
CDR3nt: TGTGCCTGGAGTGGTCGGACTCCAAGTACCTACGAGCAGTACTTC
CDR3aa: CAWSGRTPSTYEQYF

j_gene: TRBJ2-5
v_gene: TRBV2
d_gene: .
abundance: many
CDR3nt: TGTGCCAGCAGCGGAGAGACCCAGTACTTC
CDR3aa: CASSGETQYF

j_gene: TRBJ2-1
v_gene: TRBV28
d_gene: .
abundance: many
CDR3nt: TGTGCCAGCACTCTGGGACTCTCCAACAATGAGCAGTTCTTC
CDR3aa: CASTLGLSNNEQFF

j_gene: TRBJ1-2
v_gene: TRBV6-5
d_gene: .
abundance: many
CDR3nt: TGTGCCAGCAGTTACTCAGGGGGGGACCGGGGCTACACCTTC
CDR3aa: CASSYSGGDRGYTF

j_gene: TRBJ2-7
v_gene: TRBV10-1
d_gene: TRBD2
abundance: many
CDR3nt: TGCGCCAGCAGTGGGGCGGGGGGGCACGAGCAGTACTTC
CDR3aa: CASSGAGGHEQYF

j_gene: TRBJ2-1
v_gene: TRBV12-3/TRBV12-4
d_gene: .
abundance: many
CDR3nt: TGTGCCAGCAGTGAGAGGCGGGGACAGTCCTACAATGAGCAGTTCTTC
CDR3aa: CASSERRGQSYNEQFF

j_gene: TRBJ2-7
v_gene: TRBV4-2
d_gene: TRBD1
abundance: .
CDR3nt: TGTGCCAGCAGCCAAGAAGGACAGGGATCCTACGAGCAGTACTTC
CDR3aa: CASSQEGQGSYEQYF

j_gene: TRBJ1-6
v_gene: TRBV7-3
d_gene: .
abundance: many
CDR3nt: TGTGCCAGCAGCTTAACGGGGGCCAATTCACCCCTCCACTTT
CDR3aa: CASSLTGANSPLHF

j_gene: TRBJ2-7
v_gene: TRBV30
d_gene: .
abundance: .
CDR3nt: TGTGCCTGGAGTGTACAGGGCCTATTATCCTACGAGCAGTACTTC
CDR3aa: CAWSVQGLLSYEQYF

j_gene: TRBJ1-5
v_gene: TRBV3-1
d_gene: TRBD1
abundance: many
CDR3nt: TGTGCCAGCAGCCAATTACAGGGGAATCAGCCCCAGCATTTT
CDR3aa: CASSQLQGNQPQHF

j_gene: TRBJ2-2
v_gene: TRBV19
d_gene: TRBD1
abundance: .
CDR3nt: TGTGCCAGTAGCCAGACAGGGGACGCCGGGGAGCTGTTTTTT
CDR3aa: CASSQTGDAGELFF

j_gene: TRBJ1-2
v_gene: TRBV5-1
d_gene: .
abundance: many
CDR3nt: TGCGCCAGCAGCTTGGACCCCCGGAACTATGGCTACACCTTC
CDR3aa: CASSLDPRNYGYTF

j_gene: TRBJ1-4
v_gene: TRBV7-2
d_gene: .
abundance: medium-sized
CDR3nt: TGTGCCAGCAGCCGGGGAACTAATGAAAAACTGTTTTTT
CDR3aa: CASSRGTNEKLFF

j_gene: TRBJ2-3
v_gene: TRBV20-1
d_gene: TRBD2
abundance: few
CDR3nt: TGCAGTGCCCCCGGGACTAGCGGGGGAGATACGCAGTATTTT
CDR3aa: CSAPGTSGGDTQYF

j_gene: TRBJ2-7
v_gene: TRBV5-4
d_gene: .
abundance: many
CDR3nt: TGTGCCAGCAGCTTGACGGGGTATTTATCCTACGAGCAGTACTTC
CDR3aa: CASSLTGYLSYEQYF

j_gene: TRBJ2-3
v_gene: TRBV5-6
d_gene: .
abundance: few
CDR3nt: TGTGCCAGCAGCTTGGAAACCAGTGTCACTAGCACAGATACGCAGTATTTT
CDR3aa: CASSLETSVTSTDTQYF

j_gene: TRBJ2-7
v_gene: TRBV19
d_gene: TRBD1
abundance: many
CDR3nt: TGTGCCAGTAGCGGGACAGGGGACGAGCAGTACTTC
CDR3aa: CASSGTGDEQYF

j_gene: TRBJ2-1
v_gene: TRBV5-1
d_gene: .
abundance: many
CDR3nt: TGCGCCAGCAGTAGGGACCTCTCCTACAATGAGCAGTTCTTC
CDR3aa: CASSRDLSYNEQFF

j_gene: TRBJ1-5
v_gene: TRBV7-9
d_gene: TRBD1
abundance: many
CDR3nt: TGTGCCAGCAGCGAACCCGGGACAGACAATCAGCCCCAGCATTTT
CDR3aa: CASSEPGTDNQPQHF

j_gene: TRBJ2-7
v_gene: TRBV28
d_gene: TRBD1
abundance: .
CDR3nt: TGTGCCAGCACCCCCCCCGTGGGCCCGGACAGGGCTCACGAGCAGTACTTC
CDR3aa: CASTPPVGPDRAHEQYF

j_gene: TRBJ2-5
v_gene: TRBV29-1
d_gene: TRBD1
abundance: .
CDR3nt: TGCAGCGTCCGAAGGGGCGACAGGGACCAAGAGACCCAGTACTTC
CDR3aa: CSVRRGDRDQETQYF

j_gene: TRBJ2-6
v_gene: TRBV5-4
d_gene: .
abundance: few
CDR3nt: TGTGCCAGCAGCTTGGTCGTGACTCCGGGAGGGGCCAACGTCCTGACTTTC
CDR3aa: CASSLVVTPGGANVLTF

j_gene: TRBJ1-5
v_gene: TRBV6-2/TRBV6-3
d_gene: TRBD1
abundance: .
CDR3nt: TGTGCCAGCAGTTACCGGCCAGGGGGTAGCAATCAGCCCCAGCATTTT
CDR3aa: CASSYRPGGSNQPQHF

j_gene: TRBJ1-1
v_gene: TRBV3-1
d_gene: .
abundance: few
CDR3nt: TGTGCCAGCAGCTCAAAGAGCCAGTACACTGAAGCTTTCTTT
CDR3aa: CASSSKSQYTEAFF

j_gene: TRBJ1-5
v_gene: TRBV7-9
d_gene: TRBD1
abundance: many
CDR3nt: TGTGCCAGCAGCACGGACAGGGGGCGTCAGCCCCAGCATTTT
CDR3aa: CASSTDRGRQPQHF

j_gene: TRBJ2-7
v_gene: TRBV7-2
d_gene: .
abundance: medium-sized
CDR3nt: TGTGCCAGCAGCCGACAAAGCTACGAGCAGTACTTC
CDR3aa: CASSRQSYEQYF

j_gene: TRBJ2-6
v_gene: TRBV4-2
d_gene: TRBD1
abundance: many
CDR3nt: TGTGCCAGCAGCCAAGCCGGGACAGCCAACTCTGGGGCCAACGTCCTGACTTTC
CDR3aa: CASSQAGTANSGANVLTF

j_gene: TRBJ1-5
v_gene: TRBV12-3/TRBV12-4
d_gene: TRBD1
abundance: many
CDR3nt: TGTGCCAGCAGTTCCCCAATTGACAGGGGAGGGGACCCCCAGCATTTT
CDR3aa: CASSSPIDRGGDPQHF

j_gene: TRBJ2-3
v_gene: TRBV7-9
d_gene: .
abundance: many
CDR3nt: TGTGCCAGCAGCTACAGGGCACAGGGCTCAGATACGCAGTATTTT
CDR3aa: CASSYRAQGSDTQYF

j_gene: TRBJ2-7
v_gene: TRBV6-2/TRBV6-3
d_gene: .
abundance: many
CDR3nt: TGTGCCAGCAGTTACTCCGGGTCTGGGTCCTACGAGCAGTACTTC
CDR3aa: CASSYSGSGSYEQYF

j_gene: TRBJ2-2
v_gene: TRBV7-2
d_gene: .
abundance: many
CDR3nt: TGTGCCAGCAGCTGGGGGGTGAACACCGGGGAGCTGTTTTTT
CDR3aa: CASSWGVNTGELFF

j_gene: TRBJ1-5
v_gene: TRBV18
d_gene: TRBD1
abundance: few
CDR3nt: TGTGCCAGCTCACCGGGACAGGGACGTAAGCCCCAGCATTTT
CDR3aa: CASSPGQGRKPQHF

j_gene: TRBJ1-5
v_gene: TRBV27
d_gene: .
abundance: many
CDR3nt: TGTGCCAGCAGAACAGGGCCGGGTAGTAATCAGCCCCAGCATTTT
CDR3aa: CASRTGPGSNQPQHF

j_gene: TRBJ2-3
v_gene: TRBV5-6
d_gene: TRBD1
abundance: .
CDR3nt: TGTGCCAGCAGCCCGTATCGGCTGACAGGGGGCCTCACAGATACGCAGTATTTT
CDR3aa: CASSPYRLTGGLTDTQYF

j_gene: TRBJ1-1
v_gene: TRBV7-9
d_gene: TRBD1
abundance: few
CDR3nt: TGTGCCAGCAGCCGAGGACAGGGGGAAACTGAAGCTTTCTTT
CDR3aa: CASSRGQGETEAFF

j_gene: TRBJ1-6
v_gene: TRBV30
d_gene: TRBD1
abundance: many
CDR3nt: TGTGCCTGGAGTCGTTCAGGGACAGCTAATTCACCCCTCCACTTT
CDR3aa: CAWSRSGTANSPLHF

j_gene: TRBJ1-2
v_gene: TRBV28
d_gene: .
abundance: .
CDR3nt: TGTGCCAGCACTACCCAGGATGGGACGGCCTATGGCTACACCTTC
CDR3aa: CASTTQDGTAYGYTF